This is a list of T cell receptor beta chains from one sample in a study of vaccination and CD4 T cells after COVID-19. Antigens of these TCRs are unknown. TCRdb re-called the PCR reads with MiXCR, one entry per CDR3 protein. The table shows approximately 15,000 distinct CDR3 sequences, with under 75% occurring only once. Sequenced sample: CD4+ T cells from blood, cultured in vitro. The receptors come from a human donor who had recovered from COVID-19. Both conserved end residues are trimmed from each CDR3. Each record gives: V gene, CDR3 protein.

v_gene: TRBV4-3; CDR3aa: ASSQQRGAGRPDTQY
v_gene: TRBV19; CDR3aa: ASSIRTANYGYT
v_gene: TRBV4-1; CDR3aa: ASSQGPFRPNSPLH
v_gene: TRBV29-1; CDR3aa: SGGAGWGMTYNEQF
v_gene: TRBV7-3; CDR3aa: ASSYSGNTGELF
v_gene: TRBV2; CDR3aa: ASSGIVGPLLASSTQY
v_gene: TRBV3-1; CDR3aa: ASSRTGTGTDTQY
v_gene: TRBV28; CDR3aa: ASSSGGEGNQPQH
v_gene: TRBV7-3; CDR3aa: ASSSVAGGEQF
v_gene: TRBV20-1; CDR3aa: SASSKTQY
v_gene: TRBV5-4; CDR3aa: ASSLTSGSLNPTDTQY
v_gene: TRBV7-8; CDR3aa: ASSLNGLGEKLF
v_gene: TRBV6-1; CDR3aa: ASSDGQGDTIY
v_gene: TRBV6-1; CDR3aa: ASSKTGQSNEKLF